This T cell receptor beta chain derives from a study of vaccination effects on CD4 cells after COVID-19. Overall study: It was a median of 72 days after the second dose that post-vaccine samples were obtained.

Only in-frame clones appear in the TCRdb table, and some are missing; sequencing was by immunoSEQ multiplex PCR. This table has 50,000 or so clones, 65% to 75% appearing once. As for this clone: Its antigen is undetermined.

CD4+ T cells were isolated after less than 13 days of culture. Between March and December 2020, the person had a SARS-CoV-2 infection that PCR confirmed. It was two doses of either the BNT162b2 or mRNA-1273 vaccine that participants received. The clonotype originates from a human donor who had a prior SARS-CoV-2 infection. Specimen: CD4+ T cells from PBMCs cultured without peptide, collected after COVID-19 vaccination.

CDR3 sequence reads: CASSGGLAGFGGEQFF. The CDR3 DNA sequence: TGCGCCAGCAGCGGGGGACTAGCGGGATTCGGTGGTGAGCAGTTCTTC. The chain joins TRBV5-1 to TRBJ2-1, with 13 bases aligning to TRBD2. Germline V CDR1 and CDR2: SGHRS, YFSETQ. The trim removed 4 bases at V and 9 bases at J, leaving 10 bases unmatched. There are 16 residues in the CDR3.